This TCR beta chain appears in the sequencing data of a study of cytomegalovirus exposure and HLA in healthy donors. Background on the study: In terms of ancestry, the Caucasian-associated cluster contained about four fifths of the roughly 360 genotyped donors.

The sample holds one count of this clone. V gave up 5 bases and J gave up 4 bases; unmatched junction bases: 6. The germline V gene has CDR1 SQVTM and CDR2 ANQGSEA. The CDR3 extends over 14 amino acids. A multiplex PCR was run with 60 Vbeta primers and 13 Jbeta primers. Sequenced by immunoSEQ multiplex PCR; TCRdb stores in-frame clones only, minus some. The repertoire holds 100,000 or so clones, with around 79% as singletons. Sequencing input: PBMCs. The sequence was collected from a woman aged 40 to 50 in good health and CMV-seropositive. This sequence joins TRBV29-1 and TRBJ2-3, with 10 bases lining up with TRBD2. DNA for the CDR3: TGCAGCGTTAGCAGCGGGAGGGCCCCAGATACGCAGTATTTT. Amino acids: CSVSSGRAPDTQYF.